This T cell receptor (beta chain) comes out of a study of naive and memory T cell subsets. Broader study findings: In naive cells, over 95% of TCR sequences were seen only once. Naive and memory subsets had different power law exponents for TCR abundance. Possibly reflecting memory cells re-expressing CD45RA, a few larger clonotypes occurred in naive repertoires, especially CD8. Clonotypes are single alpha or beta chains, not paired receptors.

This clonotype turned up a few times. Its antigen is undetermined. Both TRBC1 and TRBC2 were covered by a beta constant-region primer of two equimolar oligonucleotides. The ligated cDNA underwent four PCR rounds using SP2 and nested alpha and beta constant-region primers. TCRdb reprocessed the UMI-ligation and nested PCR reads via MiXCR and lists one record per CDR3 protein. The sample has approximately 100,000 distinct CDR3 sequences; roughly 14% are singletons. Germline values: CDR1 MDHEN, CDR2 SYDVKM. The CDR3 consists of 13 residues. V was clipped by 4 bases and J by 9 bases, with 13 bases between them.

The rearrangement joins TRBV28 to TRBJ2-4; D remains ambiguous. This receptor was obtained from a human donor in good health. The material sequenced was naive CD8+ T cells from blood. CDR3 bases: TGTGCCAGCAGTTCCCAGCTAGACGGCATTCAGTACTTC. It specifies CASSSQLDGIQYF.